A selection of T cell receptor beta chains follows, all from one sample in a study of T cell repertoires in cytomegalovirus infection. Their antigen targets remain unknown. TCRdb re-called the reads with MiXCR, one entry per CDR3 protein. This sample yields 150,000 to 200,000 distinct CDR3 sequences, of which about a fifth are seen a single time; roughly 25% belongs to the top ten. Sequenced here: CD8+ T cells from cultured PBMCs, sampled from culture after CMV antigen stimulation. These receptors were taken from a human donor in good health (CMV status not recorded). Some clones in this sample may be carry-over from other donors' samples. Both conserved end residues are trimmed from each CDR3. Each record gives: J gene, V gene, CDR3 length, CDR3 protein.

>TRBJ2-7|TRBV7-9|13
ASSEGGTGFYEQY
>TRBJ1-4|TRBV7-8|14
ASSPPPQPTNEKLF
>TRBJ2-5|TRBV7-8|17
ASSFHPAGTSGGEETQY
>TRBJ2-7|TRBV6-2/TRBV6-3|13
ASSYSPTVAHEQY
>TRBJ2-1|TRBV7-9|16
ASSLPPSGGSTYNEQF
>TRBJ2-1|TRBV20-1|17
SATRGLAGGLSSYNEQF
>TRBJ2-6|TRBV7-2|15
ASSQTGGVSGANVLT
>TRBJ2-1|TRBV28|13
ASSPGTGINNEQF
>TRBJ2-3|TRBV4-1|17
ASSHPSGGTGAYGDTQY
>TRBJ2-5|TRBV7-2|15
ASSSMPGSPGQETQY
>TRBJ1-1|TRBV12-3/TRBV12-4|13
ASRPTGSGTTEAF
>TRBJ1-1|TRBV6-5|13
ASSPGDRVGTEAF
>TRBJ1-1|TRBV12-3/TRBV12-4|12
ASSTRPLGTEAF
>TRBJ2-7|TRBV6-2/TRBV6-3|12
ASSYSGPPDEQY
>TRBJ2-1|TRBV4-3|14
ASSQDWTGGHNEQF
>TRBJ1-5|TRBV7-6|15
ASSPIGTGANNQPQH
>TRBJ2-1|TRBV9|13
ASSLKRDSYNEQF
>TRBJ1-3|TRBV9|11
ASSVDGRNTIY
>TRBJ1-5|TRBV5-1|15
ASSLGIFRTGDQPQH
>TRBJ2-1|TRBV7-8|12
ASSFSSSGGRQF
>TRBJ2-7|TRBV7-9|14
ASTPLISRTPYEQY
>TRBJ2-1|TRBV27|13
ASSLDYSAYNEQF
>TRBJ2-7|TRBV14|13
ASSQERGSTYEQY
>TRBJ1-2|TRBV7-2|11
ASSYSGGLGYT
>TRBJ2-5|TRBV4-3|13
ASSQEEYRQQTQY
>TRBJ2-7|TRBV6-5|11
ASSYSLAYEQY
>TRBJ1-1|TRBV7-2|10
ASSKDRLGAF
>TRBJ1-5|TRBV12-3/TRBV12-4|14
ASSLGLWNSNQPQH
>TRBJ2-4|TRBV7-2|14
ASSPLEGGFQNIQY
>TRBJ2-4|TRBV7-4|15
ASSLERTEIAKNIQY
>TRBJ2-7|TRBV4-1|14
ASSPPSRDSSYEQY
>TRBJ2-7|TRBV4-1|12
ASSQVTESYEQY
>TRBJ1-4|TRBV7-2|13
ASSPGTGTNEKLF
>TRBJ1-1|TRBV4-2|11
ASSQVSNTEAF
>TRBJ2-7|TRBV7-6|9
ASSHMNEQY
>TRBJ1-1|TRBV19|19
ASSIPLVGEGDVVMNTEAF
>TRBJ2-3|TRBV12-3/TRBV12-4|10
ASSSERDTQY
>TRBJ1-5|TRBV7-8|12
ASSLDRVNQPQH
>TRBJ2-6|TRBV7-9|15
ATRQGLGVSGANVLT
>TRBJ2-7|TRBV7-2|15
ASSPRWDSGSSYEQY
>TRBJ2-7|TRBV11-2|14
ASSTDLSADSYEQY
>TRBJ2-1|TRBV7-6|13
ASSLEVRDYNEQF
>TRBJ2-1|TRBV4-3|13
ASSQDWQGDNEQF
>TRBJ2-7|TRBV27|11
ASSFTASYEQY
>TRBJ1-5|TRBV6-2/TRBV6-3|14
ASSYWQGHSNQPQH
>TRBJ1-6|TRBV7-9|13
ASSLEGNYNSPLH
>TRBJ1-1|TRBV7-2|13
ASSYLTAMNTEAF
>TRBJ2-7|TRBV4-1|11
ASSRRGLDEQY
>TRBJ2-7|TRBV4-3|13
ASSQDPTSTYEQY
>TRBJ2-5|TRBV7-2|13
ASSSRGPHWDTQY
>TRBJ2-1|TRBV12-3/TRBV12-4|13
ASSYNTPYYNEQF
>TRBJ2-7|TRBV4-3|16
ASSQDGQGAESNYEQY
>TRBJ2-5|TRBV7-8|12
ASSLRGYSETQY
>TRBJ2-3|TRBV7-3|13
ASSLTTGKADTQY
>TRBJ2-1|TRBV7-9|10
ASSLDPLAGF
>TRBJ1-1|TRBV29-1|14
SVERREGPWRTEAF
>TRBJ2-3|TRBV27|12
ASMGLAVPDTQY
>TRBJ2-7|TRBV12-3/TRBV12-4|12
ASSPHDRAGEQY
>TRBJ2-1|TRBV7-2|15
ASSLGSAGVSYNEQF